Listed below are T cell receptor beta chains from one sample, sequenced in a study of brain T cells in children with intractable seizures. Sequencing used immunoSEQ multiplex PCR; TCRdb keeps in-frame clones, though not all of them. Of tens of thousands of clones in the sample, roughly 91% were seen once. Specimen: peripheral blood, collected at surgery. The receptors derive from a boy less than two years old with tuberous sclerosis and intractable seizures. The CDR3 runs from the conserved cysteine through the conserved F or W. The D gene is left open where the match is weak. Only part of the rows carry a size: once, few, many, or a class if the clone is expanded.

J gene: TRBJ2-7; clone size: -; D gene: TRBD1; V gene: TRBV11-2; CDR3 DNA: TGTGCCAGCAGCTTAGCCGGGACAGTGATATACGAGCAGTACTTC; CDR3 protein: CASSLAGTVIYEQYF
J gene: TRBJ2-1; clone size: -; D gene: TRBD2; V gene: TRBV30; CDR3 DNA: TGTGCCTGGGGATTACGGACTAGCGGGTACAATGAGCAGTTCTTC; CDR3 protein: CAWGLRTSGYNEQFF
J gene: TRBJ2-1; clone size: -; D gene: -; V gene: TRBV25-1; CDR3 DNA: TGTGCCAGCAGTGAACCCCGGACAAGCTCCTACAATGAGCAGTTCTTC; CDR3 protein: CASSEPRTSSYNEQFF
J gene: TRBJ1-5; clone size: -; D gene: -; V gene: TRBV4-1; CDR3 DNA: TGCGCCAGCAGCCAATTGACGGGGGGCCTAAGCAATCAGCCCCAGCATTTT; CDR3 protein: CASSQLTGGLSNQPQHF
J gene: TRBJ1-4; clone size: -; D gene: -; V gene: TRBV19; CDR3 DNA: TGTGCCAGTACCGAACGCCACGCTCTTGCAACTAATGAAAAACTGTTTTTT; CDR3 protein: CASTERHALATNEKLFF
J gene: TRBJ2-1; clone size: -; D gene: -; V gene: TRBV15; CDR3 DNA: TGTGCCACCAGCAGAGCGGCAGGGATCAACAATGAGCAGTTCTTC; CDR3 protein: CATSRAAGINNEQFF
J gene: TRBJ2-6; clone size: -; D gene: -; V gene: TRBV19; CDR3 DNA: TGTGCCAGTAGTATAGAGAGGGACTCTGGGGCCAACGTCCTGACTTTC; CDR3 protein: CASSIERDSGANVLTF
J gene: TRBJ2-1; clone size: -; D gene: -; V gene: TRBV5-8; CDR3 DNA: TGTGCCAGCAGGAGAATAGGGGGATCCTACAATGAGCAGTTCTTC; CDR3 protein: CASRRIGGSYNEQFF
J gene: TRBJ2-7; clone size: -; D gene: -; V gene: TRBV2; CDR3 DNA: TGTGCCAGCACCCCAACAGGGCCCTACGAGCAGTACTTC; CDR3 protein: CASTPTGPYEQYF
J gene: TRBJ2-2; clone size: -; D gene: -; V gene: TRBV7-3; CDR3 DNA: TGTGCCAGCTCGGGGGTGACCGGGGAGCTGTTTTTT; CDR3 protein: CASSGVTGELFF
J gene: TRBJ1-6; clone size: few; D gene: -; V gene: TRBV27; CDR3 DNA: TGTGCCAGCAGTCCAGTTCGGGCAGGCGCAAATTCACCCCTCCACTTT; CDR3 protein: CASSPVRAGANSPLHF
J gene: TRBJ2-1; clone size: -; D gene: TRBD2; V gene: TRBV11-3; CDR3 DNA: TGTGCCAGCAGCTTACTAGCGGGGGGTGAGCAGTTCTTC; CDR3 protein: CASSLLAGGEQFF
J gene: TRBJ1-5; clone size: -; D gene: -; V gene: TRBV30; CDR3 DNA: TGTGCCTCCGGTTTTAGTCAGCCCCAGCATTTT; CDR3 protein: CASGFSQPQHF
J gene: TRBJ1-2; clone size: -; D gene: -; V gene: TRBV7-2; CDR3 DNA: TGTGCCAGCAGCTTTATGGATCGGGGCTATGGCTACACCTTC; CDR3 protein: CASSFMDRGYGYTF
J gene: TRBJ1-1; clone size: -; D gene: -; V gene: TRBV6-4; CDR3 DNA: TGTGCCAGCAGTACTACCATGACAAGCCCTGAAGCTTTCTTT; CDR3 protein: CASSTTMTSPEAFF
J gene: TRBJ2-6; clone size: -; D gene: -; V gene: TRBV7-3; CDR3 DNA: TGTGCCAGCACCGTCCGCGACTCTGGGGCCAACGTCCTGACTTTC; CDR3 protein: CASTVRDSGANVLTF
J gene: TRBJ2-2; clone size: once; D gene: TRBD1; V gene: TRBV6-5; CDR3 DNA: TGTGCCAGCAGACTGGACAGGGTCACGGCCGGGGAGCTGTTTTTT; CDR3 protein: CASRLDRVTAGELFF
J gene: TRBJ2-7; clone size: -; D gene: -; V gene: TRBV27; CDR3 DNA: TGTGCCAGCAGTTTAAGAGGGGCGACCTACGAGCAGTACTTC; CDR3 protein: CASSLRGATYEQYF
J gene: TRBJ2-7; clone size: -; D gene: -; V gene: TRBV27; CDR3 DNA: TGTGCCAGCAGTATTCTCCACCGGGACGGTCCCTACGAGCAGTACTTC; CDR3 protein: CASSILHRDGPYEQYF
J gene: TRBJ2-1; clone size: -; D gene: -; V gene: TRBV6-2/TRBV6-3; CDR3 DNA: TGTGCCAGCAGCCCAACAGGGATCAATGAGCAGTTCTTC; CDR3 protein: CASSPTGINEQFF
J gene: TRBJ1-2; clone size: -; D gene: -; V gene: TRBV20-1; CDR3 DNA: TGCAGTGCTAGTATGGGGCTTTTTGGCTATGGCTACACCTTC; CDR3 protein: CSASMGLFGYGYTF
J gene: TRBJ2-1; clone size: -; D gene: TRBD2; V gene: TRBV9; CDR3 DNA: TGTGCCAGCAGCGTAGCGGGGGGACGCTCCTACAATGAGCAGTTCTTC; CDR3 protein: CASSVAGGRSYNEQFF
J gene: TRBJ1-1; clone size: -; D gene: -; V gene: TRBV4-1; CDR3 DNA: TGCGCCAGCAGCCAAGTCCCGATGAACACTGAAGCTTTCTTT; CDR3 protein: CASSQVPMNTEAFF
J gene: TRBJ2-3; clone size: once; D gene: TRBD2; V gene: TRBV15; CDR3 DNA: TGTGCCACCAGCAGGGCATCCACGGGTGCAGCGGGAGGGCGCACAGATACGCAGTATTTT; CDR3 protein: CATSRASTGAAGGRTDTQYF